The 20 T cell receptor beta chains below were found in one sample sequenced in a study of monozygotic twins with inflammatory bowel disease. TCRdb reprocessed the 5' RACE reads and keeps a single row for each CDR3 protein, giving no DNA. Its table lists 420,000 or so distinct CDR3 sequences. The source material was blood. The origin of the receptors is a human donor with ulcerative colitis or Crohn's disease, or a healthy co-twin of an affected twin (not recorded which).

This chain joins TRBV29-1 and TRBJ2-1; TCRdb's D call of TRBD2 is untestable without DNA. The CDR3 is 16 amino acids. The germline V gene has CDR1 SQVTM and CDR2 ANQGSEA. CDR3 in amino acids: CSAVLGPQFSYNEQFF.

The rearrangement uses TRBV5-1 and TRBJ2-3; the TCRdb D gene call, TRBD2, has no DNA to confirm it. Germline V CDR1 and CDR2: SGHRS, YFSETQ. The CDR3 consists of 16 residues. The CDR3 reads CASSLSGGPSGDTQYF.

This chain connects TRBV18 to TRBJ2-1. CDR1 is KGHSH, CDR2 LQKENI, per germline. CDR3 length: 16 residues. The CDR3 sequence is CASSPITGGSYNEQFF.

V and J are TRBV5-4 and TRBJ2-5; lacking DNA, the TRBD1 call made by TCRdb goes unchecked. Germline CDR1 SGHNT, CDR2 YYREEE (reference sequence). CDR3 length: 15 residues. The CDR3: CASSPGTPVTETQYF.

The J gene is TRBJ2-2, the V gene TRBV6-1; TCRdb's assignment of TRBD1 cannot be checked, as there is no DNA. CDR3 length: 14 residues. Germline-derived CDR1 and CDR2 are MNHNS and SASEGT. Here the CDR3 reads CASSEVQGVGELFF.

The V and J genes are TRBV5-1 and TRBJ1-4; TCRdb indicates TRBD1, and absent DNA this call remains unverified. This CDR3 region has 18 residues. The germline gives CDR1 SGHRS, CDR2 YFSETQ. The chain's CDR3 is CASSRLGTALSTNEKLFF.

The chain joins TRBV5-1 to TRBJ1-2. The CDR3 spans 17 residues. CDR1 and CDR2 from the germline V gene are SGHRS and YFSETQ. CDR3 sequence reads: CVAAAWRLRASSYGYTF.

This chain connects TRBV2 to TRBJ2-7; TCRdb outputs TRBD2, but without DNA this stays unchecked. Germline V lookup: CDR1 SNHLY, CDR2 FYNNEI. CDR3 length: 16 amino acids. The CDR3 loop is CASMLLGLAGAYEQYF.

The chain carries TRBV5-8 and TRBJ2-1. The CDR3 runs to 16 residues. The germline gives CDR1 SGHTS, CDR2 YDEGEE. This CDR3 is CASSLARTYLYNEQFF.

The gene calls are TRBV3-1 and TRBJ1-1; TCRdb's D call, TRBD1, is unchecked because there is no DNA. The CDR3 is made up of 15 amino acids. CDR1 and CDR2 (germline): LGHDT, YNNKEL (reference sequence). This chain's CDR3 is CASSQAGTLNTEAFF.

The V and J genes are TRBV6-5 and TRBJ2-5; checking the TCRdb D call of TRBD2 is not possible without DNA. The CDR3 contains 15 residues. Germline CDR1 reads MNHEY; CDR2 reads SVGAGI. The CDR3 loop is CASSYGLAGPETQYF.

The J gene is TRBJ2-7, the V gene TRBV4-3; TCRdb indicates TRBD2, and absent DNA this call remains unverified. The CDR3 is made up of 15 amino acids. The V gene's germline CDR1 is LGHNA and CDR2 YSLEER. The CDR3 loop is CASSQGTSATYEQYF.

This chain connects TRBV13 to TRBJ2-5; TCRdb reports TRBD1, a call that lacks DNA to check it against. CDR1 and CDR2 from the germline V gene are PRHDT and FYEKMQ (reference sequence). There are 14 residues in the CDR3. CDR3 in amino acids: CASSLSSTGRTQYF.

The rearrangement links TRBV5-1 to TRBJ2-2. The CDR3 is 12 amino acids. Germline CDR1 is SGHRS and CDR2 is YFSETQ. CDR3 residues: CASSSSFGELFF.

The chain is built from TRBV20-1 and TRBJ2-7; TCRdb designates TRBD2, a call that cannot be tested without DNA. CDR1 DFQATT and CDR2 SNEGSKA come from the germline V gene (reference sequence). This CDR3 region has 18 residues. The CDR3 loop is CSARDPSSSSGSSYEQYF.

The chain carries TRBV5-5 and TRBJ2-3; TCRdb returns TRBD2, unconfirmable since there is no DNA. The germline gives CDR1 SGHKS, CDR2 YYEKEE (reference sequence). The CDR3 is 13 residues long. CDR3 in amino acids: CASSPGGSGGQYF. The variable domain in full, with the rest retrieved from reference TRBV5-5 and TRBJ2-3, is DAGVTQSPTHLIKTRGQQVTLRCSPISGHKSVSWYQQVLGQGPQFIFQYYEKEERGRGNFPDRFSARQFPNYSSELNVNALLLGDSALYLCASSPGGSGGQYFGPGTRLTVL.

The chain employs TRBV7-6 and TRBJ2-1. Germline values: CDR1 SGHVS, CDR2 FNYEAQ. There are 12 residues in the CDR3. The CDR3 here is CASSLGPYEQFF.

V and J are TRBV11-2 and TRBJ1-4. The CDR3 has 16 amino acids. CDR1 is SGHAT and CDR2 is FQNNGV in the germline V gene. The CDR3 is CASSFWRGATNEKLFF.

The chain combines TRBV28 with TRBJ2-3; TCRdb's D gene call, TRBD1, goes unchecked for lack of DNA. This CDR3 is built from 16 residues. Looked up from germline, CDR1 is MDHEN and CDR2 is SYDVKM. CDR3 sequence reads: CASSFGAGSTTDTQYF.

The gene calls are TRBV24-1 and TRBJ2-1; TCRdb indicates TRBD1, and absent DNA this call remains unverified. CDR3 length: 18 residues. The germline CDR1 and CDR2 sequences are KGHDR and SFDVKD. CDR3 region: CATSVHFKTGQRYNEQFF.